This T cell receptor (beta chain) appears in the sequencing data of a study of CD8 T cells in Susac syndrome. With random hexamers, 0.5 to 1 ug RNA was reverse transcribed. A single record per CDR3 protein comes from TCRdb applying MiXCR to the immunoSEQ multiplex PCR reads. This sample has tens of thousands of distinct CDR3 sequences, with less than 95% found just once. Germline V gene lookup returns CDR1 SEHNR and CDR2 FQNEAQ (reference sequence). Trimming left V 5 bases short and J 5 bases short, with 18 bases between. The CDR3 sequence is 15 residues long. This clonotype was seen only once. This clonotype originated in a human donor with multiple sclerosis. Sequenced input: CD8+ T cells from PBMCs. The J gene is TRBJ1-1, the V gene TRBV7-9, with D possibly being TRBD1 (5 bases). In DNA form, the CDR3 reads TGTGCCAGCAGCCCAGGTCACCGTGGGGGGACTGAAGCTTTCTTT. Protein sequence: CASSPGHRGGTEAFF.